These T cell receptor beta chains were read from a single sample in a study of shared clonotypes between healthy human individuals. Clones were sequenced by immunoSEQ multiplex PCR, and TCRdb holds only the in-frame ones, with some missing. The profile shows roughly 2.4 million clones, 90% to 97% of them singletons. The sequencing input was naive CD4+ T cells sorted from blood. Receptors originate from a man younger than 35 in good health. Each CDR3 is given with its conserved first and last residue. D genes are given only for firm matches. Not all rows give a size; the values are once, few, many and, for expanded clones, a class.

V: TRBV9; size: -; D: TRBD2; J: TRBJ2-2; CDR3: CASSVAPTAGRAFTGELFF; DNA: TGTGCCAGCAGCGTAGCCCCCACCGCGGGGAGGGCCTTCACCGGGGAGCTGTTTTTT
V: TRBV5-1; size: -; D: -; J: TRBJ1-4; CDR3: CASSLETNEKLFF; DNA: TGCGCCAGCAGCTTGGAGACTAATGAAAAACTGTTTTTT
V: TRBV5-4; size: -; D: TRBD2; J: TRBJ2-3; CDR3: CASSLAGSTDTQYF; DNA: TGTGCCAGCAGTCTAGCGGGGAGCACAGATACGCAGTATTTT
V: TRBV7-2; size: few; D: -; J: TRBJ1-6; CDR3: CASSQGGSLHF; DNA: TGTGCCAGCAGCCAGGGAGGTTCCCTCCACTTT
V: TRBV6-6; size: -; D: TRBD2; J: TRBJ2-7; CDR3: CASSSLAGASYEQYF; DNA: TGTGCCAGCAGTTCCTTAGCGGGAGCCTCCTACGAGCAGTACTTC
V: TRBV28; size: -; D: TRBD1; J: TRBJ2-1; CDR3: CASKDRGEDEQFF; DNA: TGTGCCAGCAAGGACAGGGGGGAAGATGAGCAGTTCTTC
V: TRBV6-6; size: -; D: TRBD1; J: TRBJ2-3; CDR3: CASSYSTGTTDTQYF; DNA: TGTGCCAGCAGTTACTCGACAGGGACCACAGATACGCAGTATTTT
V: TRBV4-1; size: -; D: TRBD1; J: TRBJ1-2; CDR3: CASSSTGVRGYGYTF; DNA: TGCGCCAGCAGCTCCACAGGGGTGAGGGGCTATGGCTACACCTTC
V: TRBV9; size: -; D: TRBD2; J: TRBJ2-2; CDR3: CASSVDSGRNTGELFF; DNA: TGTGCCAGCAGCGTCGACAGCGGGAGGAACACCGGGGAGCTGTTTTTT
V: TRBV19; size: -; D: -; J: TRBJ1-2; CDR3: CASNPLDGAAYGYTF; DNA: TGTGCCAGTAACCCATTAGACGGGGCAGCCTATGGCTACACCTTC
V: TRBV5-8; size: -; D: -; J: TRBJ2-7; CDR3: CASSLGVGGTSYEQYF; DNA: TGTGCCAGCAGCTTGGGGGTGGGCGGAACCTCCTACGAGCAGTACTTC
V: TRBV2; size: -; D: TRBD2; J: TRBJ2-3; CDR3: CASSGLAGGADTQYF; DNA: TGTGCCAGCAGTGGACTAGCGGGGGGGGCAGATACGCAGTATTTT
V: TRBV4-1; size: -; D: -; J: TRBJ1-6; CDR3: CASSHLQGSYNSPLHF; DNA: TGCGCCAGCAGCCACCTACAGGGCTCCTATAATTCACCCCTCCACTTT